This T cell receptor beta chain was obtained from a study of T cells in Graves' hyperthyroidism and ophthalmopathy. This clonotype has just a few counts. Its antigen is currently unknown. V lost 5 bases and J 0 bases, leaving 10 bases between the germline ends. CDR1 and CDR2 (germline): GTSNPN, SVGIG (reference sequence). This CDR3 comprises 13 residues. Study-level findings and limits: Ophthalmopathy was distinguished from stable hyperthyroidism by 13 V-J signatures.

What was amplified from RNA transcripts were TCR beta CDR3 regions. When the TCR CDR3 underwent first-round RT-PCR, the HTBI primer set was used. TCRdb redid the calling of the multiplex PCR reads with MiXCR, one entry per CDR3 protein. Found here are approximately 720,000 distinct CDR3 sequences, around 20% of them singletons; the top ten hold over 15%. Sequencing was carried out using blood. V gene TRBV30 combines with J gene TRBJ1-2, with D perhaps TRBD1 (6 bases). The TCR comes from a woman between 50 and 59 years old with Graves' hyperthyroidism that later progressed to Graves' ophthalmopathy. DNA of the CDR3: TGTGCCTGGCGGACAGCTGCTAACTATGGCTACACCTTC. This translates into CAWRTAANYGYTF.